The 8 T cell receptor beta chains below come from one sample, sequenced in a study of CD8 T cells in Susac syndrome (dated by TCRdb to between 2018 and 2021). The library was made by the immunoSEQ multiplex PCR assay. RNA was extracted using the RNeasy kit, and about 0.5 to 1 microgram was reverse transcribed with random hexamers. TCRdb took the public reads, trimmed them with fastp at Q25, ran MiXCR for clone calling and kept in-frame beta chains. CDR3 protein duplicates are merged, each entry listing the most common genes and DNA. The table for this sample lists about 140,000 distinct CDR3 sequences; 95% of them were counted only once. Over 0.15% of the sample rests with the top ten. Sequencing was performed on CD8+ T cells from PBMCs. The receptors here all came from a human donor with Susac syndrome.

The rearrangement joins TRBV9 to TRBJ2-7; TRBD2 matches at 9 bases. V lost 4 bases and J lost 2; bases outside the gene matches: 10. The length of the CDR3 is 16 residues. Germline values: CDR1 SGDLS, CDR2 YYNGEE. The CDR3 is CASSPHPGLATYEQYF. The CDR3 coding sequence is TGTGCCAGCAGCCCCCACCCGGGACTAGCCACCTACGAGCAGTACTTC.

In nucleotides, the CDR3 is TGTGCCAGCAGCCCCCGATCGAACACTGAAGCTTTCTTT. This encodes CASSPRSNTEAFF. This chain uses TRBV9 with TRBJ1-1; D is ambiguous. The CDR3 sequence is 13 residues long. Germline V gene lookup returns CDR1 SGDLS and CDR2 YYNGEE. With 4 bases removed from V and 1 base from J, the gap between germline ends came to 8 bases.

The rearrangement uses TRBV20-1 and TRBJ2-4, with 13 bases fitting TRBD2. The trim removed 2 bases at V and 2 bases at J, leaving 9 bases unmatched. Germline lookup yields CDR1 DFQATT and CDR2 SNEGSKA (reference sequence). The CDR3 has 18 amino acids. CDR3 residues: CSARILAGGAVSKNIQYF. The CDR3, as DNA: TGCAGTGCTAGAATACTAGCGGGAGGGGCCGTGTCCAAAAACATTCAGTACTTC.

This clonotype was picked up one time. The chain employs TRBV9 and TRBJ1-1; D remains ambiguous. CDR1 is SGDLS and CDR2 is YYNGEE in the germline V gene. The CDR3 has 13 amino acids. Trimming removed 0 bases at V and 8 bases at J, with 11 bases between. The CDR3 DNA reads as TGTGCCAGCAGCGTAGGAGCTTCTGGGGAAGCTTTCTTT. Protein: CASSVGASGEAFF.

V is TRBV7-9 and J is TRBJ2-1; a weak D match, TRBD2 (6 bases). In germline, CDR1 is SEHNR, CDR2 FQNEAQ (reference sequence). V shed 5 bases and J shed 8 bases, with 22 bases lying between them. The CDR3 runs to 16 residues. The CDR3 DNA sequence: TGTGCCAGCAGCCATACCGGGACTCGAAGGAGCGATGAGCAGTTCTTC. It is translated as CASSHTGTRRSDEQFF.

The chain employs TRBV29-1 and TRBJ2-4, with no clear D. This CDR3 has 12 amino acids. Germline lookup yields CDR1 SQVTM and CDR2 ANQGSEA. The germline V and J ends were trimmed by 4 bases and 7 bases, with 11 bases remaining between them. CDR3 coding DNA: TGCAGCGTTGTAGGGCTAGGCAACATTCAGTACTTC. This codes for CSVVGLGNIQYF.

The J gene is TRBJ2-3, the V gene TRBV27; 8 bases match TRBD2. Germline V lookup: CDR1 MNHEY, CDR2 SMNVEV (reference sequence). The J segment lost 6 bases and the V segment lost 5 bases, leaving 10 bases of the junction unmatched. The CDR3 totals 15 residues. The CDR3 reads CASSGSGGGWDTQYF. The CDR3 DNA follows: TGTGCCAGCAGTGGATCGGGAGGGGGGTGGGATACGCAGTATTTT.

This chain links TRBV9 with TRBJ2-1; either TRBD1 or TRBD2 may fit D (6 bases each). Germline V CDR1 and CDR2: SGDLS, YYNGEE. V gave up 6 bases and J gave up 6 bases, with 16 bases separating them. The CDR3 runs 14 residues. CDR3 amino acids: CASTTSGAINEQFF. CDR3 DNA sequence: TGTGCCAGCACCACTTCGGGGGCGATCAATGAGCAGTTCTTC. Drawing the rest from reference TRBV9 and TRBJ2-1, the complete variable domain is DSGVTQTPKHLITATGQRVTLRCSPRSGDLSVYWYQQSLDQGLQFLIQYYNGEERAKGNILERFSAQQFPDLHSELNLSSLELGDSALYFCASTTSGAINEQFFGPGTRLTVL.